This TCR beta chain emerged from a study of cytomegalovirus exposure and HLA in healthy donors. A word on this clone: Its antigen is unidentified.

The study's findings and limits: In a later analysis, an Asian-associated ancestry cluster reportedly showed fewer N-insertions than the 666-donor mean. With further analysis later on, most CMV-associated TCR beta chains appeared HLA-restricted. TCR sequences were mostly rare, though some public TCRs occurred in many donors. Researchers reported in a later analysis that a missense DCLRE1C variant was tied to TCR beta V- and J-gene trimming.

The CDR3 contains 16 residues. V shed 5 bases, J shed 0 bases, and the junction held 7 bases outside the gene matches. Germline-derived CDR1 and CDR2 are SGHVS and FQNEAQ. In the PCR, 60 Vbeta and 13 Jbeta primers were used. Libraries were prepared by immunoSEQ multiplex PCR; TCRdb keeps only in-frame clonotypes and omits some of them. The sample holds some 150,000 clones; around 83% are singletons and the top ten take roughly 8%. This TCR was recovered from a woman between 45 and 60 years old in good health and CMV-seropositive. The chain links TRBV7-8 to TRBJ1-3; 7 nucleotides agree with TRBD1. The sequencing input was PBMCs. CDR3 sequence: CASSGGTATSGNTIYF. The CDR3, as DNA: TGTGCCAGCAGCGGGGGGACAGCAACCTCTGGAAACACCATATATTTT.